Included here is one T cell receptor (beta chain) sequence, with context. Its antigen is not known. This sample stems from a study of cytomegalovirus exposure and HLA in healthy donors. Findings and limits, study-wide: According to reports, the classifier identified cytomegalovirus status with high specificity and sensitivity. There were some public TCRs occurring in many donors, but most TCR sequences were rare. A list of 150 to 200 TCR beta chains associated with cytomegalovirus was given. CMV antigen specificity of a few CMV-associated chains was confirmed in vitro.

The V end lost 5 bases, the J end lost 6 bases, and 14 bases lay between the germline ends. The CDR3 is 13 residues long. Per the germline V gene, CDR1 is SGHVS and CDR2 is FQNEAQ. Produced via immunoSEQ multiplex PCR; TCRdb's table is partial and in-frame only. The table lists more than 300,000 clones, 70% to 90% of them singletons. The specimen sequenced was PBMCs. The receptor's source is a woman between 18 and 29 years old in good health and CMV-seronegative. The gene calls are TRBV7-8 and TRBJ2-7; tentatively, D is TRBD2 (5 bases). The CDR3 nucleotides are TGTGCCAGCAGCCACGTGGGCGGGTTCGAGCAGTACTTC. This encodes CASSHVGGFEQYF.